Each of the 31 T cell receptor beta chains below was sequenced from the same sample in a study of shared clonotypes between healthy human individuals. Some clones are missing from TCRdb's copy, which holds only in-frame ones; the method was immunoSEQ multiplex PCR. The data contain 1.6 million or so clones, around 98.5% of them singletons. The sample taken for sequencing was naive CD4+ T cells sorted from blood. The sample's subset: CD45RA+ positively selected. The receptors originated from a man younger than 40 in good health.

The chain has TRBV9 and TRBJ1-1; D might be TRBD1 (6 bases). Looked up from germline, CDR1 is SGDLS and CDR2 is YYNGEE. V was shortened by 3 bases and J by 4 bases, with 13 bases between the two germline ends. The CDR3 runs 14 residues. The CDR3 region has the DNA TGTGCCAGCAGCGCACAGGGAGGGTTCACTGAAGCTTTCTTT. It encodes CASSAQGGFTEAFF.

This CDR3 is CASSRKDRVQETQYF. The CDR3 nucleotides are TGTGCCAGCAGCCGAAAAGACAGGGTCCAAGAGACCCAGTACTTC. The chain joins TRBV7-9 to TRBJ2-5, with TRBD1 identical over 7 bases. The germline gives CDR1 SEHNR, CDR2 FQNEAQ (reference sequence). Germline trimming cut 5 bases from V and 1 base from J; bases unmatched to any gene: 7. This CDR3 spans 15 amino acids.

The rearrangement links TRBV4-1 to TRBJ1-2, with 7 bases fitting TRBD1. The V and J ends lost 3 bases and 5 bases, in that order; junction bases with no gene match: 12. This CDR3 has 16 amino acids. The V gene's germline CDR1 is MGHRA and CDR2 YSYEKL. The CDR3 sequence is CASSQGMAGGEYGYTF. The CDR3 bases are TGCGCCAGCAGCCAGGGCATGGCAGGGGGGGAATATGGCTACACCTTC.

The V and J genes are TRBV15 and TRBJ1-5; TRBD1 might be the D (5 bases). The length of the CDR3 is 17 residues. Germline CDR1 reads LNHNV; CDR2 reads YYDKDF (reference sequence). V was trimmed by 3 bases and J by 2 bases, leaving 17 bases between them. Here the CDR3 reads CATSSHQGIRGNQPQHF. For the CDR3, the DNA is TGTGCCACCAGCAGCCATCAGGGTATTAGGGGCAATCAGCCCCAGCATTTT.

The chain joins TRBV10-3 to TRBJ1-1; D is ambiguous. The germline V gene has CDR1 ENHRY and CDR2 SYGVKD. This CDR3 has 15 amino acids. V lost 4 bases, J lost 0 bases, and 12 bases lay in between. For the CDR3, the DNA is TGTGCCATCAGTGTTATGGCACCCTTGAACACTGAAGCTTTCTTT. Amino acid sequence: CAISVMAPLNTEAFF.

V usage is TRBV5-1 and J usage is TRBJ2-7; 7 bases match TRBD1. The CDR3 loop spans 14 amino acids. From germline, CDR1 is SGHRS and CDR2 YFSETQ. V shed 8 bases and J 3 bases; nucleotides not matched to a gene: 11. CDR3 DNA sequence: TGCGCCAGTGGCCCGGGACAGAACTTCTACGAGCAGTACTTC. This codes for CASGPGQNFYEQYF.

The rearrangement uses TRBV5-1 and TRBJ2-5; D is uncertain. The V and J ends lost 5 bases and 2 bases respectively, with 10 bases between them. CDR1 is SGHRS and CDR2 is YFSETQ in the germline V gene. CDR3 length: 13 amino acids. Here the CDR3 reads CASSWGGQETQYF. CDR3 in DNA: TGCGCCAGCAGTTGGGGTGGACAAGAGACCCAGTACTTC.

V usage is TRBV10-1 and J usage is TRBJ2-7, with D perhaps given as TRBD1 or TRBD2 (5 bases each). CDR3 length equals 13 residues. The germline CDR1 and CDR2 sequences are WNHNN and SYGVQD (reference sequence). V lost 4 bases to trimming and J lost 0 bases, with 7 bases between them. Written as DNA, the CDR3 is TGCGCCAGCAGTGTCGGGGCCTCCTACGAGCAGTACTTC. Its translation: CASSVGASYEQYF.

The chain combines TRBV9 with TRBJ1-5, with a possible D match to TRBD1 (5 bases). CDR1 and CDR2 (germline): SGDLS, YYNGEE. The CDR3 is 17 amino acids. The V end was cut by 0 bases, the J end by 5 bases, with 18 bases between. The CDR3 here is CASSVVSGREGYQPQHF. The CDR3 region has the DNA TGTGCCAGCAGCGTAGTTAGCGGCAGGGAGGGGTATCAGCCCCAGCATTTT.

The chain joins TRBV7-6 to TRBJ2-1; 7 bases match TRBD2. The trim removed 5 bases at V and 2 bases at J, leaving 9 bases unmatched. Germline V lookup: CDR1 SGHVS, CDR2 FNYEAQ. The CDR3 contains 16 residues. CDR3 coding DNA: TGTGCCAGCAGCCTAAAACCGGGAGGTACCTACAATGAGCAGTTCTTC. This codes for CASSLKPGGTYNEQFF.

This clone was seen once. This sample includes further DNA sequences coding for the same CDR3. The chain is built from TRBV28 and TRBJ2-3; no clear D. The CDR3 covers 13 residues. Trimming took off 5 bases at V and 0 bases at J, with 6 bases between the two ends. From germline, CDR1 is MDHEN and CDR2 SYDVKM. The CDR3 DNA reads TGTGCCAGCAGTCTGACTAGCACAGATACGCAGTATTTT. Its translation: CASSLTSTDTQYF.

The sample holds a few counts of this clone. CDR3 region: CASRGTEAYGYTF. In DNA form, the CDR3 reads TGTGCCAGCAGAGGGACAGAGGCCTATGGCTACACCTTC. The rearrangement uses TRBV28 and TRBJ1-2; 7 nucleotides agree with TRBD1. This CDR3 is built from 13 residues. The germline gives CDR1 MDHEN, CDR2 SYDVKM. Germline trimming cut 6 bases from V and 4 bases from J; bases unmatched to any gene: 5.

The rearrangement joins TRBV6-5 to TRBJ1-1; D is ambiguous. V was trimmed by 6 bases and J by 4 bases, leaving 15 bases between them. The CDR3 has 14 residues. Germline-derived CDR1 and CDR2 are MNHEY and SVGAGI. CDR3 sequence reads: CASRPGQSGTEAFF. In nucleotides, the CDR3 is TGTGCCAGCAGACCCGGGCAGTCAGGCACTGAAGCTTTCTTT.

The CDR3 nucleotides read TGTGCCAGCAGCTTAGGGTTAAGGGGAGAGACCCAGTACTTC. It encodes CASSLGLRGETQYF. V is TRBV11-2 and J is TRBJ2-5; a weak D match, TRBD1 (5 bases). CDR3 length equals 14 residues. Trimming took 1 base from V and 4 from J, leaving 10 bases between them. The germline V gene encodes CDR1 SGHAT and CDR2 FQNNGV.

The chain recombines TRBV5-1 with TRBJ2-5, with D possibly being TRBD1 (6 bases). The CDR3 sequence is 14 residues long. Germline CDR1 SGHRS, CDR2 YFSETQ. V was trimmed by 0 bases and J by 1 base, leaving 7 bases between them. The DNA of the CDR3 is TGCGCCAGCAGCTTGGAGGACAGCCAAGAGACCCAGTACTTC. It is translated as CASSLEDSQETQYF.

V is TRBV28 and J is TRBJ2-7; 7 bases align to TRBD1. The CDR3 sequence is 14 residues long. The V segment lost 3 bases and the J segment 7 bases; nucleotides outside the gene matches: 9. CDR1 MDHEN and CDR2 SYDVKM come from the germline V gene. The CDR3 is CASSFRDRVREQYF. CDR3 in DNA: TGTGCCAGCAGTTTTAGAGACAGGGTGCGGGAGCAGTACTTC.

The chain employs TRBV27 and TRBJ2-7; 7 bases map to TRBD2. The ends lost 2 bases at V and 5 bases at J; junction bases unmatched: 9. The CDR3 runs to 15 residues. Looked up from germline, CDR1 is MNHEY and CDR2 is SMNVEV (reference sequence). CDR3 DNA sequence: TGTGCCAGCAGTTTAGTCCCGCGGGAGAGACACGAGCAGTACTTC. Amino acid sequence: CASSLVPRERHEQYF.

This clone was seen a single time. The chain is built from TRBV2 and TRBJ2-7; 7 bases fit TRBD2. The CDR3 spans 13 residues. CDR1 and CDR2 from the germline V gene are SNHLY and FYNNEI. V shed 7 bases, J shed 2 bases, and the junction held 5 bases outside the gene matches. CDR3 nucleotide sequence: TGTGCCAGCATGCGGGAGAGTGCCTACGAGCAGTACTTC. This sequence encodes CASMRESAYEQYF.

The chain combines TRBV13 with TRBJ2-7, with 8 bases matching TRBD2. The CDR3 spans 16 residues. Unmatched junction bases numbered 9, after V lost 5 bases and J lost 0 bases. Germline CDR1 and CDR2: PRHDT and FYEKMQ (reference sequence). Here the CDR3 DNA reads TGTGCCAGCAGCGGAAAACTAGCGGAGGACTCCTACGAGCAGTACTTC. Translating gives CASSGKLAEDSYEQYF.

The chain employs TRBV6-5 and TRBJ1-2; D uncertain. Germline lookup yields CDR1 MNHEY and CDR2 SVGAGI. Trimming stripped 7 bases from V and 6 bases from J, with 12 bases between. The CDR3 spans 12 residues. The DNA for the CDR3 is TGTGCCAGCACTCCGGGCGTCAATGGCTACACCTTC. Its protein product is CASTPGVNGYTF.

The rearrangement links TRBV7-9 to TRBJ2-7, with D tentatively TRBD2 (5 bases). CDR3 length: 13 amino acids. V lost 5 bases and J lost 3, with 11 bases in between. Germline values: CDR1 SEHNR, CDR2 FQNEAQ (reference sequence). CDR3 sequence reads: CASSTPGIYEQYF. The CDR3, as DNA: TGTGCCAGCAGCACGCCCGGGATCTACGAGCAGTACTTC.

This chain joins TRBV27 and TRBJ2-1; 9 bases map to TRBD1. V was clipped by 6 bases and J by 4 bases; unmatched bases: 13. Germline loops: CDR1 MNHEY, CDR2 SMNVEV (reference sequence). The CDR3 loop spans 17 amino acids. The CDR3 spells CASSHLQGALLYNEQFF. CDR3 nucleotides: TGTGCCAGCAGCCACCTACAGGGGGCTCTTCTTTACAATGAGCAGTTCTTC.

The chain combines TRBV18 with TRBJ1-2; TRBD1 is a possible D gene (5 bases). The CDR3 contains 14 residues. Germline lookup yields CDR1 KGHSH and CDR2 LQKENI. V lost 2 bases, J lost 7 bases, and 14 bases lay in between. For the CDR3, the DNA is TGTGCCAGCTCACCAGAATCCAGGGAAGTTGGCTACACCTTC. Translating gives CASSPESREVGYTF.

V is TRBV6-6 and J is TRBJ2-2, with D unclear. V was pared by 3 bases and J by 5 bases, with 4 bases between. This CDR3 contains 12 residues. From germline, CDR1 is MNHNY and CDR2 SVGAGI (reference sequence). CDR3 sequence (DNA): TGTGCCAGCAGTTATTTTACCGGGGAGCTGTTTTTT. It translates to CASSYFTGELFF.

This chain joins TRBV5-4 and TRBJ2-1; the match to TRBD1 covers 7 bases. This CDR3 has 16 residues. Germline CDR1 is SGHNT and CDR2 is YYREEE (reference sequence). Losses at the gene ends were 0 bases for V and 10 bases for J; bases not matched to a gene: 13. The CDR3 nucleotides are TGTGCCAGCAGCTTGGATTTTCGAGACCCCAGGGGGGAGCAGTTCTTC. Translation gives CASSLDFRDPRGEQFF.

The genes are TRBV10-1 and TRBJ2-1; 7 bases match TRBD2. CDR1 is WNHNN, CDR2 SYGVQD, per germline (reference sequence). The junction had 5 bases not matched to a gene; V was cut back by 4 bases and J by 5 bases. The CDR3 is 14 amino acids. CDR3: CASSGYLADNEQFF. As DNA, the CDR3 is TGCGCCAGCAGTGGTTACCTAGCGGACAATGAGCAGTTCTTC.

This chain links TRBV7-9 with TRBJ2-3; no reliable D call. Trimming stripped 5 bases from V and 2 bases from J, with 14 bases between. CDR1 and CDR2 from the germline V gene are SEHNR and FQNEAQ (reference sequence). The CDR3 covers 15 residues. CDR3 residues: CASSHGSLHTDTQYF. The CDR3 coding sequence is TGTGCCAGCAGCCACGGATCTTTGCACACAGATACGCAGTATTTT. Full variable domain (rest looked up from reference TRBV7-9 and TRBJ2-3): DTGVSQNPRHKITKRGQNVTFRCDPISEHNRLYWYRQTLGQGPEFLTYFQNEAQLEKSRLLSDRFSAERPKGSFSTLEIQRTEQGDSAMYLCASSHGSLHTDTQYFGPGTRLTVL.

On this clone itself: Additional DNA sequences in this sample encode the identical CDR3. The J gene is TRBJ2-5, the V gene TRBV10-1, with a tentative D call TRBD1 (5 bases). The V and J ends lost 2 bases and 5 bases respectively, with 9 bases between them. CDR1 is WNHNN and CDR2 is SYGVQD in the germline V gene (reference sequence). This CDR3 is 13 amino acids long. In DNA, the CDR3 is TGCGCCAGCAGTGAGGGGGCTAGGGAGACCCAGTACTTC. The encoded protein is CASSEGARETQYF.

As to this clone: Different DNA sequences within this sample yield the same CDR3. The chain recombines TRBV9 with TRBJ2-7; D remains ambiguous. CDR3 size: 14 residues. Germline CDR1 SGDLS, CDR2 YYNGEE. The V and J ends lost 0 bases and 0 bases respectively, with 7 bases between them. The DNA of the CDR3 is TGTGCCAGCAGCGTAGTCGGCGCCTCCTACGAGCAGTACTTC. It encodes CASSVVGASYEQYF.

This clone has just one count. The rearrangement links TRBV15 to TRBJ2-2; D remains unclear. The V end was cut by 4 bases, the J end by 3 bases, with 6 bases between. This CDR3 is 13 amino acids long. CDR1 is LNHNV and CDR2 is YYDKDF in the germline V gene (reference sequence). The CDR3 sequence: CATSNGDTGELFF. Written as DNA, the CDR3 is TGTGCCACCAGCAACGGTGACACCGGGGAGCTGTTTTTT.

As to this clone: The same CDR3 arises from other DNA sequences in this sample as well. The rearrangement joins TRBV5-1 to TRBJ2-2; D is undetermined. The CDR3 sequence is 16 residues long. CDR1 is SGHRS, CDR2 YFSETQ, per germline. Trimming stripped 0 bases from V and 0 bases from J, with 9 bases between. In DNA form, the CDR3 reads TGCGCCAGCAGCTTGGGGGCGGTTGCGAACACCGGGGAGCTGTTTTTT. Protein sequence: CASSLGAVANTGELFF.